This T cell receptor beta chain stems from a study of blood T cell repertoires in COVID-19. Study information: T cells, B-cell-depleted T cells, or PBMCs provided the cDNA or gDNA that served as material.

The CDR3 covers 15 residues. CDR1 ENHRY and CDR2 SYGVKD come from the germline V gene. The J segment lost 6 bases and the V segment lost 4 bases, leaving 9 bases of the junction unmatched. Original handling: Reference gene primers were amplified, and this amplification served to estimate nucleated cell counts. Generated by immunoSEQ multiplex PCR, the TCRdb table keeps only in-frame clones and is missing some. D and trimming were read from the DNA, whereas the V and J calls and clone size are those reported in that table. The sample has 95,000 to 110,000 clones; 84% are singletons. The sequencing sample was made of peripheral blood. The chain is built from TRBV10-3 and TRBJ2-7; 10 nucleotides line up with TRBD1. This receptor was obtained from a human donor in a cohort sampled during active COVID-19. In nucleotides, the CDR3 is TGTGCCATCAGTGTTGCCGGGACAGGGGCAGGCGAGCAGTACTTC. Translating gives CAISVAGTGAGEQYF.